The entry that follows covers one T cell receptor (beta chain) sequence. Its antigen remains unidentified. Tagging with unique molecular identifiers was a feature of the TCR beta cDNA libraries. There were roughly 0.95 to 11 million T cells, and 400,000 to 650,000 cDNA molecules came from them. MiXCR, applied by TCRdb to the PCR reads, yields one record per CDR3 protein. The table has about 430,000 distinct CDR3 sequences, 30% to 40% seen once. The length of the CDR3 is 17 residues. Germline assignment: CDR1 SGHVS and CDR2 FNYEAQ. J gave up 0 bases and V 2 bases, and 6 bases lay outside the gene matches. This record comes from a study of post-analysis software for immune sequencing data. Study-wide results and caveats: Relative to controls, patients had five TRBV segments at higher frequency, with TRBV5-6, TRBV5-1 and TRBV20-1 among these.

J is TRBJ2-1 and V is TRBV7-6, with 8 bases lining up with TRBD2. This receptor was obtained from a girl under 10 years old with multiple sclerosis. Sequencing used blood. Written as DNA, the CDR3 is TGTGCCAGCAGCTTAAGGACTAGCCCAAGCTCCTACAATGAGCAGTTCTTC. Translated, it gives CASSLRTSPSSYNEQFF.